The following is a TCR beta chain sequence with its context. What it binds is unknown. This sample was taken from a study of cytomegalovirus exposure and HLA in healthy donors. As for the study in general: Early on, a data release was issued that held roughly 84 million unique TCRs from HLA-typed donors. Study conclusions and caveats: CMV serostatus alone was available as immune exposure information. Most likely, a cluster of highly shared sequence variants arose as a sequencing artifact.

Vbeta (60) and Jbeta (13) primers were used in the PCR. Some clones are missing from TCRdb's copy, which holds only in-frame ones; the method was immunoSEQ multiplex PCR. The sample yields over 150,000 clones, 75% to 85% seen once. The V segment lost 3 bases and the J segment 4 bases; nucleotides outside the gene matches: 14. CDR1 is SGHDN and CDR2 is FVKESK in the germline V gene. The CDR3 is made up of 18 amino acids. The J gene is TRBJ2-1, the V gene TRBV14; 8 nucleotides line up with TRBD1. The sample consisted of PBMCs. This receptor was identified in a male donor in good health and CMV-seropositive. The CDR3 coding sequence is TGTGCCAGCAGCCACAGACCCAGGGGGCTGGGCCTTTACAATGAGCAGTTCTTC. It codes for CASSHRPRGLGLYNEQFF.